The sample holds a few counts of the clone carrying this T cell receptor beta chain. Antigen: not known. These data come from a study of cytomegalovirus exposure and HLA in healthy donors. At the level of the study: Out of about 179 million T cells, an earlier analysis found over 90 million unique TCR beta sequences in total.

General observations from the study: An analysis was carried out at a later point. It showed that HLA-associated TCR beta chains were more clonally expanded than equally common non-associated chains. Many donors carried some public TCRs, although rarity characterized most TCR sequences. Listed as cytomegalovirus-associated were 150 to 200 TCR beta chains.

Both 60 Vbeta primers and 13 Jbeta primers went into the PCR. Assay: immunoSEQ multiplex PCR; the TCRdb copy retains only in-frame clones and omits some. Altogether approximately 97,000 clones are present, about 80% being singletons, with the ten largest covering roughly 3.5%. The sequence was collected from a male donor in good health and CMV-seropositive. Sequencing was performed on PBMCs.

The DNA for the CDR3 is TGTGCCTGGAGCCGGGACAGGCCCAATGGCTACACCTTC. Protein: CAWSRDRPNGYTF. The rearrangement uses TRBV30 and TRBJ1-2, with 8 bases lining up with TRBD1. V was clipped by 3 bases and J by 6 bases; unmatched bases: 6. Germline CDR1 and CDR2: GTSNPN and SVGIG (reference sequence). This CDR3 contains 13 residues.